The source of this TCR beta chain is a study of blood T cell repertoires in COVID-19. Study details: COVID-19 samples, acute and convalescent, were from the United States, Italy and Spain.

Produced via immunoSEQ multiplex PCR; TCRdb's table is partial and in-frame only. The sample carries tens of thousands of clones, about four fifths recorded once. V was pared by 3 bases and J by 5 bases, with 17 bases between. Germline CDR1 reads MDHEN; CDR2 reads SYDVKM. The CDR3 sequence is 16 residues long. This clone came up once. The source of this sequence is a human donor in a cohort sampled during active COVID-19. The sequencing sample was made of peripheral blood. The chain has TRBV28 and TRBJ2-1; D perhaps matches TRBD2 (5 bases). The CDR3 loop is CASSFMPGLPNNEQFF. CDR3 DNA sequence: TGTGCCAGCAGTTTTATGCCCGGACTCCCCAACAATGAGCAGTTCTTC. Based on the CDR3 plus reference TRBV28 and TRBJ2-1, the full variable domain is DVKVTQSSRYLVKRTGEKVFLECVQDMDHENMFWYRQDPGLGLRLIYFSYDVKMKEKGDIPEGYSVSREKKERFSLILESASTNQTSMYLCASSFMPGLPNNEQFFGPGTRLTVL.